What follows describes a single T cell receptor (beta chain). Its antigen is undetermined. One entry per CDR3 protein, called by TCRdb with MiXCR from the reads. The sample lists roughly 310,000 distinct CDR3 sequences, roughly 29% seen once, with around 20% in the top ten. V gave up 3 bases and J gave up 0 bases, with 9 bases separating them. Germline V gives CDR1 MGHRA, CDR2 YSYEKL. This CDR3 comprises 15 residues. The data were obtained in a study of T cell repertoires in cytomegalovirus infection. At the level of the study: Public TCR beta signatures indicated both CMV infection and matching HLA type. Study-wide results and caveats: Clonotype analysis showed dominance of the ex vivo response by HLA-C-restricted CMV-specific TCR beta clonotypes. The cumulative frequency of public TCR beta families distinguished individuals who carried CMV together with the relevant HLA.

Sample: cultured PBMCs, taken from culture after CMV antigen stimulation. The V and J genes are TRBV4-1 and TRBJ1-5; D is uncertain. This TCR was sampled from a human donor in good health (CMV status not recorded). Some clones in this sample may be carry-over from other donors' samples. CDR3 region: CASSHRTISNQPQHF. The CDR3, as DNA: TGCGCCAGCAGCCACCGGACGATTAGCAATCAGCCCCAGCATTTT.